The TCR beta chain under discussion was sequenced for a study of shared clonotypes between healthy human individuals. The germline V gene has CDR1 SGHTA and CDR2 FQGNSA. V trimming: 1 base; J trimming: 7 bases; junction bases outside the gene matches: 7. The CDR3 loop spans 15 amino acids. Nashville, Tennessee was home to all donors, each a Caucasian adult. Unsorted samples, those not sorted, used approximately 100 million PBMCs for genomic DNA. Original methodology: ImmunoSEQ only sent back junction sequences with no quality scores, so filtering was done differently. The method was immunoSEQ multiplex PCR; TCRdb's version includes in-frame clones alone and lacks a portion of them. The V and J calls and the clone size are those of that table, but D and trimming were determined from the DNA. The table lists about 490,000 clones, around 78% of them singletons.

The sequenced sample consisted of PBMCs. The clonotype was recovered from a woman between 40 and 50 years old in good health. Some clones in this sample may be carry-over from other donors' samples. V is TRBV7-2 and J is TRBJ2-1; TRBD2 agrees at 7 bases. The CDR3 nucleotides read TGTGCCAGCAGCTTAGAGGCGGGAGTTCGGAATGAGCAGTTCTTC. The encoded protein is CASSLEAGVRNEQFF.